Listed here are 20 T cell receptor beta chains from one sample, sequenced in a study of PD-1 blockade in classical Hodgkin lymphoma. Using immunoSEQ multiplex PCR, the repertoire was profiled, and TCRdb retains in-frame clones only, with some absent. The sample lists 45,000 to 55,000 clones, 65% to 80% seen once, with approximately 12% in the top ten. Time point reported: cycle 4 day 1 (C4D1), after 5 to 7 weeks of nivolumab. After autologous stem cell transplantation all patients relapsed, and prior brentuximab vedotin exposure differed between cohorts. The sequences come from peripheral blood mononuclear cells (PBMCs), collected before the fourth cycle of nivolumab. These receptors were taken from a human donor with classical Hodgkin lymphoma.

This clone was recorded at least ten times. The chain recombines TRBV5-4 with TRBJ2-2; D gene uncertain. With 5 bases removed from V and 1 base from J, the gap between germline ends came to 6 bases. The CDR3 consists of 13 residues. CDR1 and CDR2 from the germline V gene are SGHNT and YYREEE (reference sequence). CDR3 sequence reads: CASSPWNTGELFF. For the CDR3, the DNA is TGTGCCAGCAGTCCGTGGAACACCGGGGAGCTGTTTTTT.

On this clone: One base away lies a much larger clone, so this may be a sequencing read error. V and J are TRBV4-3 and TRBJ2-2, with D perhaps TRBD2 (7 bases). V was clipped by 1 base and J by 6 bases, with 15 bases between them. Germline CDR1 LGHNA, CDR2 YSLEER. This CDR3 spans 16 amino acids. DNA of the CDR3: TGCGCCAGCAGCCAAGCGGGGGAGGGGGGGGCCGGGGAGCTGTTTTTT. It specifies CASSQAGEGGAGELFF.

The chain combines TRBV28 with TRBJ1-1, with TRBD1 as a possible D gene (5 bases). The V and J ends lost 3 bases and 0 bases respectively, with 17 bases between them. The CDR3 totals 17 residues. CDR1 and CDR2 (germline): MDHEN, SYDVKM. CDR3 bases: TGTGCCAGCAGTTTGTATCCGCAGGGAGGTGTGAACACTGAAGCTTTCTTT. It specifies CASSLYPQGGVNTEAFF.

This clone was found once. The chain uses TRBV19 and TRBJ1-4, with 8 bases matching TRBD1. V lost 5 bases, J lost 7 bases, and 9 bases stayed unmatched. The CDR3 is 15 amino acids. In germline, CDR1 is LNHDA, CDR2 SQIVND (reference sequence). The CDR3 protein is CASSSRQGLREKLFF. In DNA, the CDR3 is TGTGCCAGTAGTTCACGACAGGGGTTGCGTGAAAAACTGTTTTTT. Complete variable domain (other parts from reference TRBV19 and TRBJ1-4): DGGITQSPKYLFRKEGQNVTLSCEQNLNHDAMYWYRQDPGQGLRLIYYSQIVNDFQKGDIAEGYSVSREKKESFPLTVTSAQKNPTAFYLCASSSRQGLREKLFFGSGTQLSVL.

The rearrangement links TRBV6-5 to TRBJ2-1; TRBD2 matches at 12 bases. This CDR3 contains 16 residues. The V segment lost 1 base and the J segment 8 bases; nucleotides outside the gene matches: 6. Germline-derived CDR1 and CDR2 are MNHEY and SVGAGI. The CDR3 DNA reads TGTGCCAGCAGTTACTACAGACTAGCGGGAGTGGATGAGCAGTTCTTC. This sequence encodes CASSYYRLAGVDEQFF.

V gene TRBV7-9 combines with J gene TRBJ2-5, with D hard to call. Between the trimmed V and J ends, which lost 5 bases and 7 bases, there was a span of 11 bases. This CDR3 comprises 12 residues. Germline loops: CDR1 SEHNR, CDR2 FQNEAQ (reference sequence). CDR3 amino acids: CASSPQVGTQYF. CDR3 coding DNA: TGTGCCAGCAGCCCTCAAGTGGGGACCCAGTACTTC.

DNA of the CDR3: TGTGCCAGCAGTTATCGGCAAACCCACTATGGCTACACCTTC. This translates into CASSYRQTHYGYTF. The chain has TRBV6-5 and TRBJ1-2; D is unclear. CDR3 length: 14 residues. The germline V gene encodes CDR1 MNHEY and CDR2 SVGAGI. Trimming removed 3 bases from V and 3 bases from J, with 11 bases in between.

This chain connects TRBV28 to TRBJ2-1; 10 positions agree with TRBD2. The CDR3 spans 14 residues. The V and J ends lost 5 bases and 8 bases, in that order; junction bases with no gene match: 6. Germline V gene lookup returns CDR1 MDHEN and CDR2 SYDVKM. The CDR3 is CASSPKRGGHEQFF. The CDR3 nucleotides are TGTGCCAGCAGTCCAAAGCGGGGGGGCCATGAGCAGTTCTTC.

V gene TRBV28 combines with J gene TRBJ2-7; 11 positions agree with TRBD2. This CDR3 is 15 amino acids long. V shed 6 bases and J 3 bases; nucleotides not matched to a gene: 7. Germline lookup yields CDR1 MDHEN and CDR2 SYDVKM. DNA for the CDR3: TGTGCCAGCAGCAGACTAGCGGGAACTGGCTACGAGCAGTACTTC. Amino acids: CASSRLAGTGYEQYF.

A single count supports this clone. This chain uses TRBV6-5 with TRBJ2-2; maybe TRBD2 (6 bases). The CDR3 has 13 amino acids. V was pared by 6 bases and J by 5 bases, with 10 bases between. Germline CDR1 reads MNHEY; CDR2 reads SVGAGI. CDR3 DNA sequence: TGTGCCAGCAGCGGGGGTTGGACCGGGGAGCTGTTTTTT. Translation: CASSGGWTGELFF.

In DNA, the CDR3 is TGTGCCACCAGCAAAACGGAGTTATATGGCTACACCTTC. Protein sequence: CATSKTELYGYTF. The V call is TRBV15, the J call TRBJ1-2; unclear D gene. Trimming left V 4 bases short and J 5 bases short, with 11 bases between. Looked up from germline, CDR1 is LNHNV and CDR2 is YYDKDF (reference sequence). The CDR3 is made up of 13 amino acids.

This chain links TRBV14 with TRBJ2-4, with 9 nucleotides matching TRBD2. The CDR3 has 15 amino acids. Germline V gives CDR1 SGHDN, CDR2 FVKESK. Trimming took 0 bases from V and 6 from J; bases not matched to a gene: 3. For the CDR3, the DNA is TGTGCCAGCAGCCAAGATCAACTAGCGGGAAACATTCAGTACTTC. It yields the protein CASSQDQLAGNIQYF.

V and J are TRBV18 and TRBJ1-5, with TRBD1 matching 8 bases. In germline, CDR1 is KGHSH, CDR2 LQKENI. V lost 0 bases to trimming and J lost 6 bases; unmatched junction nucleotides: 7. The CDR3 contains 16 residues. CDR3 coding DNA: TGTGCCAGCTCACCACCGACAGGGGAGGGTCCTCAGCCCCAGCATTTT. Protein: CASSPPTGEGPQPQHF.

V and J are TRBV28 and TRBJ2-7; D uncertain. With 5 bases removed from V and 0 bases from J, the gap between germline ends came to 29 bases. Germline V gene data show CDR1 as MDHEN and CDR2 as SYDVKM. This CDR3 region has 20 residues. CDR3 sequence: CASSNACQVFNHQSSYEQYF. The CDR3 nucleotides are TGTGCCAGCAGTAACGCGTGTCAGGTTTTTAACCACCAGAGCTCCTACGAGCAGTACTTC.

This sequence joins TRBV19 and TRBJ2-7; 7 bases are a match to TRBD1. Losses at the gene ends were 3 bases for V and 3 bases for J; bases not matched to a gene: 5. The CDR3 loop spans 14 amino acids. The germline gives CDR1 LNHDA, CDR2 SQIVND (reference sequence). This chain's CDR3 is CASSIIGGRYEQYF. CDR3 nucleotides: TGTGCCAGTAGTATTATAGGGGGCCGCTACGAGCAGTACTTC. The full variable domain, rest sourced from reference TRBV19 and TRBJ2-7, is DGGITQSPKYLFRKEGQNVTLSCEQNLNHDAMYWYRQDPGQGLRLIYYSQIVNDFQKGDIAEGYSVSREKKESFPLTVTSAQKNPTAFYLCASSIIGGRYEQYFGPGTRLTVT.

V usage is TRBV4-1 and J usage is TRBJ2-1; D remains unclear. CDR3 size: 15 residues. Germline CDR1 is MGHRA and CDR2 is YSYEKL. Trimming removed 3 bases at V and 5 bases at J, with 14 bases between. The CDR3 nucleotides are TGCGCCAGCAGCCAGTCGGGCAGATCAGACAATGAGCAGTTCTTC. It translates to CASSQSGRSDNEQFF.

V gene TRBV19 combines with J gene TRBJ1-2, with a weak D call TRBD1 (5 bases). This CDR3 region has 13 residues. V shed 2 bases and J shed 4 bases, with 8 bases lying between them. CDR1 is LNHDA, CDR2 SQIVND, per germline (reference sequence). In DNA form, the CDR3 reads TGTGCCAGTAGTATACGACAGATCTATGGCTACACCTTC. This sequence encodes CASSIRQIYGYTF.

This sequence joins TRBV18 and TRBJ1-1; the D is unclear. V lost 6 bases to trimming and J lost 5 bases, with 13 bases between them. Germline V gene data show CDR1 as KGHSH and CDR2 as LQKENI. The CDR3 is 13 residues long. The CDR3 DNA reads as TGTGCCAGCTCCCCCGAGCGAGGGACTGAAGCTTTCTTT. This sequence encodes CASSPERGTEAFF.

This clone was picked up one time. V and J are TRBV28 and TRBJ2-7, with D unclear. V gave up 1 base and J gave up 2 bases, with 15 bases separating them. This CDR3 contains 16 residues. The germline V gene encodes CDR1 MDHEN and CDR2 SYDVKM. In DNA form, the CDR3 reads TGTGCCAGCAGTTTATCAGCCTACCACCTTACCTACGAGCAGTACTTC. Protein sequence: CASSLSAYHLTYEQYF.

The chain has TRBV15 and TRBJ2-1, with no clear D. The CDR3 sequence is 12 residues long. V was trimmed by 0 bases and J by 9 bases, leaving 6 bases between them. The germline V gene encodes CDR1 LNHNV and CDR2 YYDKDF (reference sequence). This CDR3 is CATSRDTGEQFF. CDR3 nucleotide sequence: TGTGCCACCAGCAGAGATACTGGTGAGCAGTTCTTC.